These T cell receptor beta chains were read from a single sample in a study of immune evolution from preneoplasia to lung adenocarcinoma. Assay used: immunoSEQ multiplex PCR; TCRdb lists only in-frame clones, some missing. The data hold under 5,000 clones, with 60% to 85% observed a single time. Sequenced sample: FFPE adjacent normal lung tissue. These receptors originate from a donor at least 70 years old with lung adenocarcinoma. Each CDR3 is given without its conserved first and last residue. Fields, in order: CDR3 protein, clone size, V gene. Not every row has a clone size; where given, it reads once, few, many or a size class.

CDR3: ASSLGQGNEQF; size: few; V: TRBV19
CDR3: ASRMVSATQY; size: NA; V: TRBV6-7
CDR3: ASSHDRAVKLF; size: NA; V: TRBV2
CDR3: ASSLVGGRWEQF; size: NA; V: TRBV7-9
CDR3: AWRGLAEAYEQY; size: NA; V: TRBV30
CDR3: ASSMGSSGDTQY; size: NA; V: TRBV5-1
CDR3: ASSMVRTSSYNEQF; size: NA; V: TRBV19
CDR3: ASPHRLAGDYEQY; size: NA; V: TRBV19
CDR3: ASSALGALETQY; size: once; V: TRBV11-2
CDR3: ASSPGTGGSHTYEQY; size: NA; V: TRBV18
CDR3: AWTRGSQETQY; size: NA; V: TRBV30
CDR3: ASSPFGGRGRSYNEQF; size: NA; V: TRBV9
CDR3: ASAGPGGAKNIQY; size: NA; V: TRBV6-5
CDR3: ASGTSGHYEQY; size: NA; V: TRBV19
CDR3: ASSQPGPNYNEQF; size: NA; V: TRBV7-9
CDR3: ASSLEGATGELF; size: NA; V: TRBV5-1
CDR3: ASSDVRGIDTQY; size: NA; V: TRBV2
CDR3: ASSLGQASTDTQY; size: NA; V: TRBV5-1
CDR3: ASSFTDLGLASLAYNEQF; size: once; V: TRBV7-3
CDR3: ASSLVSQAVGNTEAF; size: NA; V: TRBV7-9